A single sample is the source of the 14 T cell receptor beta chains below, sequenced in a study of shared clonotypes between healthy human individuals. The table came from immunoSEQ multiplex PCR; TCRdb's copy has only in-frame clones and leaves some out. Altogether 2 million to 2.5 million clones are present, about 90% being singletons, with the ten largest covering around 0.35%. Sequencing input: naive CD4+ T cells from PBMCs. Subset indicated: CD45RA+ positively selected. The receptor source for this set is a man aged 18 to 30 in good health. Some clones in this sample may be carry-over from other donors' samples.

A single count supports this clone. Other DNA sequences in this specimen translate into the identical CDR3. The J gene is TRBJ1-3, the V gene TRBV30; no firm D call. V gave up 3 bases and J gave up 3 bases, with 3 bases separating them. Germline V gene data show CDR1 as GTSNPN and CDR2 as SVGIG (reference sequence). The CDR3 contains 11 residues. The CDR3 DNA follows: TGTGCCTGGAGCATTGGAAACACCATATATTTT. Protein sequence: CAWSIGNTIYF. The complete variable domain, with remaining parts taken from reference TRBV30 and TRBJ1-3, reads SQTIHQWPATLVQPVGSPLSLECTVEGTSNPNLYWYRQAAGRGLQLLFYSVGIGQISSEVPQNLSASRPQDRQFILSSKKLLLSDSGFYLCAWSIGNTIYFGEGSWLTVV.

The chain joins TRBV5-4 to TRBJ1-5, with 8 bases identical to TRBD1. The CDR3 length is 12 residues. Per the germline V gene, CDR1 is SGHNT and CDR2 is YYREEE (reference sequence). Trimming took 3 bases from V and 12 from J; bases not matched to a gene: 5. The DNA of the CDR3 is TGTGCCAGCAGCTCGGACAGGGAGGACCAGCATTTT. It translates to CASSSDREDQHF.

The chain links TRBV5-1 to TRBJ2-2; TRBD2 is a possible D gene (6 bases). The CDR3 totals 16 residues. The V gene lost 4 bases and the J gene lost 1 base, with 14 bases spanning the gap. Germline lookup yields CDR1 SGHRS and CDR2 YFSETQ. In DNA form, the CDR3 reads TGCGCCAGCAGCGGGGCGGGATACTTGAACACCGGGGAGCTGTTTTTT. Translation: CASSGAGYLNTGELFF.

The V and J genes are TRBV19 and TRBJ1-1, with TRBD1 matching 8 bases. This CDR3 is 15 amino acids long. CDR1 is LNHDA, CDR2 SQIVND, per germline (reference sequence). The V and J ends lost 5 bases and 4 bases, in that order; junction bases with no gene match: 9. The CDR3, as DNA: TGTGCCAGTAGTCCCCGGAACAGGGGGATCACTGAAGCTTTCTTT. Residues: CASSPRNRGITEAFF.

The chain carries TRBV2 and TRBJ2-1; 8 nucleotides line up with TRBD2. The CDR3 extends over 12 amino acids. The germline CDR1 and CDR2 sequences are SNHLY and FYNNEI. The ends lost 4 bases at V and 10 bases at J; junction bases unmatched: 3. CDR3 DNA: TGTGCCAGCAGTGGTGAGCGGGAGGAGCAGTTCTTC. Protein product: CASSGEREEQFF.

The DNA for the CDR3 is TGTGCCAGTACGGTGCGCCAGGGGGTCCACAATGAGCAGTTCTTC. Translated: CASTVRQGVHNEQFF. The rearrangement joins TRBV19 to TRBJ2-1, with 7 bases that match TRBD1. The CDR3 has 15 residues. V was pared by 7 bases and J by 5 bases, with 11 bases of the junction left unmatched. From germline, CDR1 is LNHDA and CDR2 SQIVND (reference sequence).

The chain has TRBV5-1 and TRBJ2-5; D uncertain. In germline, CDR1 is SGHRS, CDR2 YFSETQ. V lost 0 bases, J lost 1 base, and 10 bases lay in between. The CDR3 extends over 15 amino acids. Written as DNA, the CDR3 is TGCGCCAGCAGCTTGGGCGCTAAGGCCCAAGAGACCCAGTACTTC. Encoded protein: CASSLGAKAQETQYF.

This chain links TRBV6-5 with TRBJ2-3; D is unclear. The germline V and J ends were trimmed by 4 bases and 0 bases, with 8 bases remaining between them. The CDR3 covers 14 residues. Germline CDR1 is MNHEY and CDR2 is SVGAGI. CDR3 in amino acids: CASSSRSSTDTQYF. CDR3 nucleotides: TGTGCCAGCAGTTCCAGGTCGAGCACAGATACGCAGTATTTT.

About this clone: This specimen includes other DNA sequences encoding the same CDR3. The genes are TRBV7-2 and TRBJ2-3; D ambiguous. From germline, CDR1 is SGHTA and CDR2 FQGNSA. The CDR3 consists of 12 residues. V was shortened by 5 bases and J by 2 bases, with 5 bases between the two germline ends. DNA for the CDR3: TGTGCCAGCAGCCCCACCACAGATACGCAGTATTTT. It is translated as CASSPTTDTQYF.

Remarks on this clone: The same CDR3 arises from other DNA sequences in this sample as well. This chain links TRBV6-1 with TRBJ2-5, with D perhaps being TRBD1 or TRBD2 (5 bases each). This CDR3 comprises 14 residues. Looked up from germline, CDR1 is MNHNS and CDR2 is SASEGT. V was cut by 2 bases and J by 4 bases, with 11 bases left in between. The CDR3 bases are TGTGCCAGCAGTGAAAGGGGTCGGGGAGAGACCCAGTACTTC. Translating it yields CASSERGRGETQYF.

This CDR3 is CASSLESGSTDTQYF. The CDR3 coding sequence is TGTGCCAGCAGCTTAGAGAGCGGGAGTACAGATACGCAGTATTTT. The gene calls are TRBV7-2 and TRBJ2-3, with 8 bases fitting TRBD2. Germline trimming cut 1 base from V and 3 bases from J; bases unmatched to any gene: 3. Germline V gene lookup returns CDR1 SGHTA and CDR2 FQGNSA. This CDR3 contains 15 residues.

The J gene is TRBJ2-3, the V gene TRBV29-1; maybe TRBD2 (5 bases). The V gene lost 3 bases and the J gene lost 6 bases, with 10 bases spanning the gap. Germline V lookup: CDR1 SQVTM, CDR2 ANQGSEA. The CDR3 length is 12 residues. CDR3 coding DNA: TGCAGCGTTGACGAGGGTCAGGATACGCAGTATTTT. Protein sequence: CSVDEGQDTQYF.

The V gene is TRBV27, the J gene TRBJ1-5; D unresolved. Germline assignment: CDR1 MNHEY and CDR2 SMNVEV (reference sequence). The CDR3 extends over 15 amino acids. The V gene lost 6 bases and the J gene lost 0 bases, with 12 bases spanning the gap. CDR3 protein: CASSRTAYSNQPQHF. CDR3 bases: TGTGCCAGCAGCCGTACAGCTTATAGCAATCAGCCCCAGCATTTT.

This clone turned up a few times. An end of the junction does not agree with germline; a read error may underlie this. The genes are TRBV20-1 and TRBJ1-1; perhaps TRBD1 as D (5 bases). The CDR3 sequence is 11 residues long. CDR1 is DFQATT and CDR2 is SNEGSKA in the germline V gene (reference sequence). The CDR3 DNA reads TGCAGTACGAAGACGGGGACCGGACCCCTCTTT. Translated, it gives CSTKTGTGPLF.